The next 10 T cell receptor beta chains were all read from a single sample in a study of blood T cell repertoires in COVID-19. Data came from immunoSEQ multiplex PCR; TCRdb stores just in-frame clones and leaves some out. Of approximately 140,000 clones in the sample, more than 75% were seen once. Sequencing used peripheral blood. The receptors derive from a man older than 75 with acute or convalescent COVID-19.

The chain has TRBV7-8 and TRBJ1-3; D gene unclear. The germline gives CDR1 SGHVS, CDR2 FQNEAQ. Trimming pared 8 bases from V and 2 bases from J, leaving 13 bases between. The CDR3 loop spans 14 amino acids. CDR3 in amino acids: CASRREAPGNTIYF. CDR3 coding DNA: TGTGCCAGCCGGAGGGAGGCACCTGGAAACACCATATATTTT.

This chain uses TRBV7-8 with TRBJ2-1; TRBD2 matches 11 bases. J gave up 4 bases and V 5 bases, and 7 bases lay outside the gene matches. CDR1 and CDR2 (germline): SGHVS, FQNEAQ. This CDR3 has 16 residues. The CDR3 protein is CASSPPSGGQYNEQFF. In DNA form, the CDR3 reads TGTGCCAGCAGCCCTCCTAGCGGGGGGCAATACAATGAGCAGTTCTTC.

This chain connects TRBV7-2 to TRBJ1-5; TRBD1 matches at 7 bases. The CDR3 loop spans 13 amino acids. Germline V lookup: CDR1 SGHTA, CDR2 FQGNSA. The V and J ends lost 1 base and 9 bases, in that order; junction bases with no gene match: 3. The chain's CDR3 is CASSLDRDRPQHF. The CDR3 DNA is TGTGCCAGCAGCTTAGATAGGGACAGGCCCCAGCATTTT.

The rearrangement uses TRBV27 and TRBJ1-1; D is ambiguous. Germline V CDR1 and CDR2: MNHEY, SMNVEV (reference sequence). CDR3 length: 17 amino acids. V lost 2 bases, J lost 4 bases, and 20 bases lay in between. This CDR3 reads CASSLNPFTLESTEAFF. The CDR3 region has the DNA TGTGCCAGCAGTTTAAATCCTTTCACTCTCGAGAGCACTGAAGCTTTCTTT.

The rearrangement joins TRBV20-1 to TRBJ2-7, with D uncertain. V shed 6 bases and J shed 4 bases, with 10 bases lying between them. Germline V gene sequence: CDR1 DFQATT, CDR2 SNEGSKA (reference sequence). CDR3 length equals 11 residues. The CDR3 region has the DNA TGCAGTGCCGCATATACTTACGAGCAGTACTTC. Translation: CSAAYTYEQYF.

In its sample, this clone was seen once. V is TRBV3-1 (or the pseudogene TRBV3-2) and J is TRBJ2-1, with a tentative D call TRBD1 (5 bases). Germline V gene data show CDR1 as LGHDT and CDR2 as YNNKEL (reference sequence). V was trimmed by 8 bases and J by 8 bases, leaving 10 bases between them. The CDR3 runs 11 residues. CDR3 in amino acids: CASQGFDEQFF. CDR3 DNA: TGTGCCAGCCAGGGATTCGATGAGCAGTTCTTC.

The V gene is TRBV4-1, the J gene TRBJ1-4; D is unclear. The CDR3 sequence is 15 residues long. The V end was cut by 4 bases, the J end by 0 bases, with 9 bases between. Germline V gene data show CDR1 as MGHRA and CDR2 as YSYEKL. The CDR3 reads CASSRQQSTNEKLFF. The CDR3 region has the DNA TGCGCCAGCAGCCGGCAACAGTCAACTAATGAAAAACTGTTTTTT.

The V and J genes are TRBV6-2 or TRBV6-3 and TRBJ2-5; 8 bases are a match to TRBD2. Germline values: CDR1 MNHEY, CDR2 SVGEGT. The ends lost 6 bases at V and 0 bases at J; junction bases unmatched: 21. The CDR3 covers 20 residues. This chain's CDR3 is CASSHPSTRLAPGYQETQYF. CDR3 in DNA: TGTGCCAGCAGCCACCCGTCGACACGACTAGCGCCGGGATACCAAGAGACCCAGTACTTC.

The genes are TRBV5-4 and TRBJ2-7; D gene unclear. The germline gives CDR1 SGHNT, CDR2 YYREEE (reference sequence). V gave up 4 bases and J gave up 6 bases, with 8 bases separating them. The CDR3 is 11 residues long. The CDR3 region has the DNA TGTGCCAGCAGCACCGGTCTCGAGCAGTACTTC. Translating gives CASSTGLEQYF.

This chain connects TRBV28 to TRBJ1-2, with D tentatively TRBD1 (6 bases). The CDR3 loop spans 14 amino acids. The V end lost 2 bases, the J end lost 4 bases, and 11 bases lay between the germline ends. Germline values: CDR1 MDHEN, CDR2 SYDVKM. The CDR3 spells CASSLIGQFYGYTF. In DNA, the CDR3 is TGTGCCAGCAGTTTAATCGGACAGTTCTATGGCTACACCTTC.